This T cell receptor (beta chain) was found in a study of blood T cell repertoires in COVID-19. Across the study: Italy, Spain and the United States were the sources of the convalescent and acute COVID-19 samples. In each case, the material was cDNA or gDNA derived from T cells, B-cell-depleted T cells, or PBMCs.

The V end lost 4 bases, the J end lost 3 bases, and 13 bases lay between the germline ends. Germline lookup yields CDR1 SEHNR and CDR2 FQNEAQ (reference sequence). This CDR3 is built from 15 residues. Original methodology: From reference gene primer amplification, estimates of nucleated cell counts were derived. Sequencing used immunoSEQ multiplex PCR; TCRdb keeps in-frame clones, though not all of them. That table is the source of V, J and clone size, and D and trimming were worked out from the DNA. The sample has about 72,000 clones, roughly 90% seen once; the top ten hold approximately 4.8%. Sequences were obtained from peripheral blood. This receptor was obtained from a woman aged 55-69 years with active COVID-19. The gene calls are TRBV7-9 and TRBJ2-1, with D hard to call. CDR3 nucleotides: TGTGCCAGCAGCTGGAGCAAATCTCACTACAATGAGCAGTTCTTC. Amino acids: CASSWSKSHYNEQFF.